This is a list of T cell receptor beta chains from one sample in a study of T-cell memory formation after mild COVID-19. Via MiXCR, TCRdb re-called the 5' RACE reads, giving one row per CDR3 protein. The table shows more than 75,000 distinct CDR3 sequences, with approximately 25% occurring only once. Sequenced sample: PBMCs or a T cell subset sorted from them (not recorded which). The receptors originated from a man aged 18 to 35 who had mild COVID-19 (a few samples of this study predate the infection). Cell type and time point are not known. Both conserved end residues are trimmed from each CDR3.

v_call: TRBV6-2/TRBV6-3
j_call: TRBJ2-3
cdr3_aa: ASTGSLSGGAKTDTQY

v_call: TRBV30
j_call: TRBJ2-7
cdr3_aa: AWSVVNSHEQY

v_call: TRBV11-2
j_call: TRBJ2-5
cdr3_aa: ASSPRTSWGETQY

v_call: TRBV7-8
j_call: TRBJ2-6
cdr3_aa: ASSSSGLRAGANVLT

v_call: TRBV5-6
j_call: TRBJ2-2
cdr3_aa: ASSLVQNTGELF

v_call: TRBV12-3/TRBV12-4
j_call: TRBJ2-3
cdr3_aa: ASSLLWGLTDTQY

v_call: TRBV27
j_call: TRBJ2-5
cdr3_aa: ASSFRDNQETQY

v_call: TRBV6-2/TRBV6-3
j_call: TRBJ1-1
cdr3_aa: ASSYGGRTEAF

v_call: TRBV9
j_call: TRBJ2-3
cdr3_aa: ASSVEGGAMEDTQY

v_call: TRBV7-9
j_call: TRBJ2-3
cdr3_aa: ASGPPEGRPDTQY

v_call: TRBV28
j_call: TRBJ2-1
cdr3_aa: ASSLLGGSNEQF

v_call: TRBV7-9
j_call: TRBJ2-2
cdr3_aa: ASSLVENTGELF

v_call: TRBV5-1
j_call: TRBJ2-1
cdr3_aa: ASSLAGEQF

v_call: TRBV7-2
j_call: TRBJ2-3
cdr3_aa: ASSLRLGDYTQY

v_call: TRBV28
j_call: TRBJ1-2
cdr3_aa: ASRLQATYGYT

v_call: TRBV12-3/TRBV12-4
j_call: TRBJ2-5
cdr3_aa: ASSLADEETQY

v_call: TRBV15
j_call: TRBJ2-2
cdr3_aa: ATSRGRGGDTGELS

v_call: TRBV11-2
j_call: TRBJ1-1
cdr3_aa: ASRTNTGQKNTEAF

v_call: TRBV7-9
j_call: TRBJ1-1
cdr3_aa: ASSPPWEMGTEAF

v_call: TRBV20-1
j_call: TRBJ1-6
cdr3_aa: SAFSGTGTNSPLH